This TCR beta chain was obtained from a study of CD8+CD57+ T cells in acquired aplastic anemia. Study-wide points: Levels of CD8+ Simpson's diversity were not significantly distinct in patients versus controls.

Of note for this clonotype: Its antigen is still unknown.

Patients chosen for sequencing had shown CD8+CD57+ cell expansion by flow cytometry. Germline V gives CDR1 LNHDA, CDR2 SQIVND (reference sequence). V dropped 7 bases and J dropped 5; count of bases not matched to a gene: 7. The CDR3 is made up of 13 amino acids. The template for TCR beta VDJ and CDR3 sequence profiling was genomic DNA. TCRdb itself ran the reads through MiXCR, one entry per CDR3 protein. In the table there are nearly 60,000 distinct CDR3 sequences, just over 55% of which are singletons. Sequenced material: sorted CD4+, CD8+, or CD8+CD57+ T cells (not recorded which) from PBMCs. The TCR originated in a human donor with aplastic anemia. V and J are TRBV19 and TRBJ1-1; 7 nucleotides line up with TRBD1. CDR3: CASIRNRGTEAFF. The CDR3 bases are TGTGCCAGTATCCGAAACAGGGGAACTGAAGCTTTCTTT.